This TCR beta chain derives from a study of T cell responses to AZD1222 COVID-19 vaccine. Some clones are missing from TCRdb's copy, which holds only in-frame ones; the method was immunoSEQ multiplex PCR. The sample records tens of thousands of clones, roughly 90% being singletons. Germline CDR1 reads ENHRY; CDR2 reads SYGVKD. The V and J ends lost 6 bases and 2 bases respectively, with 10 bases between them. There are 13 residues in the CDR3. Note on this clone: Its antigen remains unknown.

Study-level points and caveats: Donors were mostly white British, more females; clonal diversity possibly underestimated. Close to half of all spike-specific TCRs reportedly target regions of the variants that are unmutated.

Material: peripheral blood, obtained on day 0 of AZD1222 vaccination. The chain carries TRBV10-3 and TRBJ1-2; unclear D gene. The clonotype originates from an adult in good health. The CDR3 DNA follows: TGTGCCATCAGCGTCGACCCAAACTATGGCTACACCTTC. Amino acids: CAISVDPNYGYTF.